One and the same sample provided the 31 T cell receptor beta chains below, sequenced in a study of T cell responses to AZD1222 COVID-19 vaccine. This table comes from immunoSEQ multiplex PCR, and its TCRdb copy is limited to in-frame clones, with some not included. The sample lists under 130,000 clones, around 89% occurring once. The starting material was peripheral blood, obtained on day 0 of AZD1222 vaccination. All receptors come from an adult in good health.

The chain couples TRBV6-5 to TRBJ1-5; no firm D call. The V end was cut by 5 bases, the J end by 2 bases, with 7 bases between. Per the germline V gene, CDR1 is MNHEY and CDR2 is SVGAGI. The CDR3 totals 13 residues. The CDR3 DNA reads TGTGCCAGCAGTATAATAGGCAATCAGCCCCAGCATTTT. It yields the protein CASSIIGNQPQHF.

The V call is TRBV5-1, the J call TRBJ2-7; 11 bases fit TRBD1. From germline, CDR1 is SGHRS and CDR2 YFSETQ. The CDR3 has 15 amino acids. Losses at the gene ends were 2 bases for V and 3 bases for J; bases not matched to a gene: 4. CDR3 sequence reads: CASSFGQGAGYEQYF. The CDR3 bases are TGCGCCAGCAGCTTTGGACAGGGGGCGGGCTACGAGCAGTACTTC.

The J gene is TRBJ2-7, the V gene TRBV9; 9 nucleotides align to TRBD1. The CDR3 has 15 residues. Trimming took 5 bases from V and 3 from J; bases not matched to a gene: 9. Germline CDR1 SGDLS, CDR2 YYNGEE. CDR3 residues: CASSGTGGADYEQYF. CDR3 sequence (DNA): TGTGCCAGCAGTGGCACAGGGGGCGCCGACTACGAGCAGTACTTC.

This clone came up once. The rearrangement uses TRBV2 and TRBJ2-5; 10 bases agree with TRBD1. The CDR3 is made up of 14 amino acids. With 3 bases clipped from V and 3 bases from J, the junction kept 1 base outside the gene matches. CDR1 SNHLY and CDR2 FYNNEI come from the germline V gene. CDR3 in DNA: TGTGCCAGCAGTGAGGGGACAGGGGAAGAGACCCAGTACTTC. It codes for CASSEGTGEETQYF.

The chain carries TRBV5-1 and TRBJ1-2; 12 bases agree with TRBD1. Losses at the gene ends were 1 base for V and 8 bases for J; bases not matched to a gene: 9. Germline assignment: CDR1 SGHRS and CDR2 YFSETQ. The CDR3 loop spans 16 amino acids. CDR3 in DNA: TGCGCCAGCAGCTTGACTCTCGGGACAGGGGGCGCAGGCTACACCTTC. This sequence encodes CASSLTLGTGGAGYTF.

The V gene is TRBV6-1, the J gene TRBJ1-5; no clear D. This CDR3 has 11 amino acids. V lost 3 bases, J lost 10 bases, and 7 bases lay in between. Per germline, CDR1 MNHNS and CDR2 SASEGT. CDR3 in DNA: TGTGCCAGCAGTGAGGATTACCCCCAGCATTTT. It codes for CASSEDYPQHF.

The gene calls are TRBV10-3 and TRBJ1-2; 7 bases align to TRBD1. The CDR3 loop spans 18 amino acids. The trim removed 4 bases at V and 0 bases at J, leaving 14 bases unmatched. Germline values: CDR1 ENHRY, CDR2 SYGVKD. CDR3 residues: CAISATPGQQNPNYGYTF. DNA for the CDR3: TGTGCCATCAGTGCCACCCCGGGACAGCAGAATCCTAACTATGGCTACACCTTC.

The CDR3 DNA sequence: TGTGCCAGCACCCTAGACAGGGACGACAATGAGCAGTTCTTC. Encoded protein: CASTLDRDDNEQFF. The rearrangement links TRBV2 to TRBJ2-1; 7 nucleotides align to TRBD1. The CDR3 runs to 14 residues. Per the germline V gene, CDR1 is SNHLY and CDR2 is FYNNEI. The trim removed 7 bases at V and 5 bases at J, leaving 8 bases unmatched.

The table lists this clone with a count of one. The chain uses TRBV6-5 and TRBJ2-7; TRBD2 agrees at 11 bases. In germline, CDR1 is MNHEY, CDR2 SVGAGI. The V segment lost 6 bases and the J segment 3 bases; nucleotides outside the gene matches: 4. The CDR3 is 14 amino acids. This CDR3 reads CASRVTSGVYEQYF. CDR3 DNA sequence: TGTGCCAGCAGGGTGACTAGCGGGGTCTACGAGCAGTACTTC.

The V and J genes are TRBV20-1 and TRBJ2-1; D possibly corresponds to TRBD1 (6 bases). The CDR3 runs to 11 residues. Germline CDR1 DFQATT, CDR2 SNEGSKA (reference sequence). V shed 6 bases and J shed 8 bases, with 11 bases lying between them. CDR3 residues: CSAGQTDEQFF. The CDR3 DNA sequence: TGCAGTGCCGGACAGACAGATGAGCAGTTCTTC.

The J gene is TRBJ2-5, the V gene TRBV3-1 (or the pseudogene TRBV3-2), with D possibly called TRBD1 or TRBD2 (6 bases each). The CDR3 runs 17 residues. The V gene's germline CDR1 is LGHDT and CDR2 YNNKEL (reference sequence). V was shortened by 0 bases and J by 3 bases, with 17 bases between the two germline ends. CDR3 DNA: TGTGCCAGCAGCCAAGATCGTGGGGGGCTAAGGAAAGAGACCCAGTACTTC. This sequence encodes CASSQDRGGLRKETQYF.

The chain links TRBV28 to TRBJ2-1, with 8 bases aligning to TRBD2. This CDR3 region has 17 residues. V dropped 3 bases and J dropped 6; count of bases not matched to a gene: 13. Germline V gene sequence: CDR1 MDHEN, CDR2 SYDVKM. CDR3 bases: TGTGCCAGCAGTTTCCCCCCGACTAGCGTTCGACGCAATGAGCAGTTCTTC. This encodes CASSFPPTSVRRNEQFF. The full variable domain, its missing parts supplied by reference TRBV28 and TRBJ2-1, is DVKVTQSSRYLVKRTGEKVFLECVQDMDHENMFWYRQDPGLGLRLIYFSYDVKMKEKGDIPEGYSVSREKKERFSLILESASTNQTSMYLCASSFPPTSVRRNEQFFGPGTRLTVL.

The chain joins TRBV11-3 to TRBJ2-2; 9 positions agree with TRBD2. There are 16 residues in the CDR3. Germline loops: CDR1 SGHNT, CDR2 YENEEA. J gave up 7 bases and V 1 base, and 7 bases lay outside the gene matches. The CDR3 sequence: CASSLASGERNGELFF. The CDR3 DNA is TGTGCCAGCAGCTTAGCTAGCGGGGAACGAAACGGGGAGCTGTTTTTT.

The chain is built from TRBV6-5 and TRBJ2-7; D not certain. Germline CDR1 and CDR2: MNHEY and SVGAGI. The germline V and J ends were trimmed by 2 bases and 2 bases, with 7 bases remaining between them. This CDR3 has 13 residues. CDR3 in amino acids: CASSYAGTYEQYF. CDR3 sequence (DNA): TGTGCCAGCAGTTACGCAGGAACCTACGAGCAGTACTTC.

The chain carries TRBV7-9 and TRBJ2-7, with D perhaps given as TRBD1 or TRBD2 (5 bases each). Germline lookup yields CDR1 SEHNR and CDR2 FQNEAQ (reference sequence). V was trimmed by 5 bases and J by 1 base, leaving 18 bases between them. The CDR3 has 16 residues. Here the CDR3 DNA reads TGTGCCAGCAGCAGTGGGTACGGGACGGCTTCCTACGAGCAGTACTTC. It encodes CASSSGYGTASYEQYF.

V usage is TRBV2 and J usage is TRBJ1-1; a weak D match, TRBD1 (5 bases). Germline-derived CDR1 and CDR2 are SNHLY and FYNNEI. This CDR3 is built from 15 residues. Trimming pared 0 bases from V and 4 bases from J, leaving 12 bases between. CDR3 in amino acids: CASSEAGTGSTEAFF. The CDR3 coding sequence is TGTGCCAGCAGTGAAGCCGGGACCGGGAGCACTGAAGCTTTCTTT.

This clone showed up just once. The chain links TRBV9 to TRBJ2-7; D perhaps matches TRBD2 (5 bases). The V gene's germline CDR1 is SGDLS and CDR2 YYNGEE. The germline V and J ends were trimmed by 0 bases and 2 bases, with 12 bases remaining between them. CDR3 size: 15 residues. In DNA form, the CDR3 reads TGTGCCAGCAGCGTAGGTGTTGGGAGTCCCTACGAGCAGTACTTC. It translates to CASSVGVGSPYEQYF.

DNA for the CDR3: TGTGCCAGCAGCTTGGCCGGGACAGCCGCTAACTATGGCTACACCTTC. Translation gives CASSLAGTAANYGYTF. The chain links TRBV7-8 to TRBJ1-2; 7 bases map to TRBD1. Germline CDR1 is SGHVS and CDR2 is FQNEAQ. Trimming at V came to 3 bases and at J to 0 bases, leaving 7 bases not matched to a gene. The CDR3 covers 16 residues.

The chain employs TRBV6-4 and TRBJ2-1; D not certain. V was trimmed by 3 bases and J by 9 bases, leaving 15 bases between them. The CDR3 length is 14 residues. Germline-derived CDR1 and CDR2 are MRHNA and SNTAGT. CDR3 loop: CASSEYDIPGEQFF. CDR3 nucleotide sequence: TGTGCCAGCAGTGAGTACGACATACCGGGTGAGCAGTTCTTC.

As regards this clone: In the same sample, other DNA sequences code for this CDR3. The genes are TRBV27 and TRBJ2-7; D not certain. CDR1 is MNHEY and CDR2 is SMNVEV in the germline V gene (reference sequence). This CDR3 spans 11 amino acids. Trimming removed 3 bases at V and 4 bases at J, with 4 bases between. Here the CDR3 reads CASSFGYEQYF. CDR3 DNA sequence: TGTGCCAGCAGTTTCGGATACGAGCAGTACTTC.

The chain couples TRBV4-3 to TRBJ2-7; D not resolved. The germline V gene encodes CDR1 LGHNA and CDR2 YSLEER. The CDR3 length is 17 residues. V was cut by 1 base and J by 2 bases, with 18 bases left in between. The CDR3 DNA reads TGCGCCAGCAGCCAAGCCGGGCTGGCCACAAATGCCTACGAGCAGTACTTC. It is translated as CASSQAGLATNAYEQYF.

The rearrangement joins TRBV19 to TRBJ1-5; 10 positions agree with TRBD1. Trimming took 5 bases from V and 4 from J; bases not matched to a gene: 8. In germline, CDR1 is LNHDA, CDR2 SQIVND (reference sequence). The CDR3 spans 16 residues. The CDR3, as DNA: TGTGCCAGTAGTCCCGCGACAGGGGGCGGGAATCAGCCCCAGCATTTT. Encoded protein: CASSPATGGGNQPQHF.

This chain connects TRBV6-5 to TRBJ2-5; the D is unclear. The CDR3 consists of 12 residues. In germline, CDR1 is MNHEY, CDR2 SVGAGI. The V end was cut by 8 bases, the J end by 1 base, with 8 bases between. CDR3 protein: CASGLSQETQYF. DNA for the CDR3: TGTGCCAGCGGTCTGAGCCAAGAGACCCAGTACTTC.

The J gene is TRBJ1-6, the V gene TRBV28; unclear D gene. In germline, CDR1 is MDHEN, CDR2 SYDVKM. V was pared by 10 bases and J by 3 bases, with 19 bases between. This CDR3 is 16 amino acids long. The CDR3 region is CATNVGDHYYNSPLHF. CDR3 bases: TGTGCCACCAATGTTGGGGATCACTACTATAATTCACCCCTCCACTTT. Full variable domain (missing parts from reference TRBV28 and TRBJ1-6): DVKVTQSSRYLVKRTGEKVFLECVQDMDHENMFWYRQDPGLGLRLIYFSYDVKMKEKGDIPEGYSVSREKKERFSLILESASTNQTSMYLCATNVGDHYYNSPLHFGNGTRLTVT.

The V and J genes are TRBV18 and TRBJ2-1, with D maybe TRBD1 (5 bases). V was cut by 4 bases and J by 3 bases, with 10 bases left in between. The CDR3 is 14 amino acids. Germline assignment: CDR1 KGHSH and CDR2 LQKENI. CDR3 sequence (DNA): TGTGCCAGCTCACGGACGCAGGGCTACAATGAGCAGTTCTTC. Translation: CASSRTQGYNEQFF.

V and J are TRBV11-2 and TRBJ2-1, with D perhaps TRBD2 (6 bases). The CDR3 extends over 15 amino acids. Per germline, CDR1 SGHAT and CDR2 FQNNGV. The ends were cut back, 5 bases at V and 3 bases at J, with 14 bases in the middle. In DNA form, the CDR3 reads TGTGCCAGCAGCCCGGGACTGGCTGGCTACAATGAGCAGTTCTTC. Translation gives CASSPGLAGYNEQFF.

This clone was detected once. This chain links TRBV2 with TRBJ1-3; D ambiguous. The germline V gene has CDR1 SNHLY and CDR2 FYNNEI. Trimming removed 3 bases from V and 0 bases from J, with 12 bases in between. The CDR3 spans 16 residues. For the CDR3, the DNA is TGTGCCAGCAGTGAGGGTACGATCAACTCTGGAAACACCATATATTTT. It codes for CASSEGTINSGNTIYF.

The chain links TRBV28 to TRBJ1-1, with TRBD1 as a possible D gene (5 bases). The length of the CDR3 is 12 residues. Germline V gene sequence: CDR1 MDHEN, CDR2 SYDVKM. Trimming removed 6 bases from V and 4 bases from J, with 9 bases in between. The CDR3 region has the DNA TGTGCCAGCAGACCCGGGGCCACTGAAGCTTTCTTT. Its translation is CASRPGATEAFF. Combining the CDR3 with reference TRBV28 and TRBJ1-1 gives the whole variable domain DVKVTQSSRYLVKRTGEKVFLECVQDMDHENMFWYRQDPGLGLRLIYFSYDVKMKEKGDIPEGYSVSREKKERFSLILESASTNQTSMYLCASRPGATEAFFGQGTRLTVV.

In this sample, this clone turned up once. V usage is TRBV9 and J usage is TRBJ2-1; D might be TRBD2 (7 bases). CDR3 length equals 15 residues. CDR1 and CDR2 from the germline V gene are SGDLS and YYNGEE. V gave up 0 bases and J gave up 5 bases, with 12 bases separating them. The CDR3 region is CASSVDGGAHNEQFF. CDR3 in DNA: TGTGCCAGCAGCGTAGATGGGGGGGCGCACAATGAGCAGTTCTTC.

The CDR3 coding sequence is TGCGCCAGCAGCTTGGGGGGGACTAGCGGCTACAATGAGCAGTTCTTC. Translation gives CASSLGGTSGYNEQFF. The gene calls are TRBV5-1 and TRBJ2-1; 11 bases are shared with TRBD2. J gave up 3 bases and V 0 bases, and 2 bases lay outside the gene matches. There are 16 residues in the CDR3. Germline CDR1 is SGHRS and CDR2 is YFSETQ.

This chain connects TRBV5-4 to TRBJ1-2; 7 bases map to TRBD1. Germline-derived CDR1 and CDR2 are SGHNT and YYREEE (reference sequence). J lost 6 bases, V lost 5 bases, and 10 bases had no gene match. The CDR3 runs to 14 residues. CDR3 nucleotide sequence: TGTGCCAGCAGTCCGACCGGGACAGCCGATGGCTACACCTTC. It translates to CASSPTGTADGYTF.